The 10 T cell receptor beta chains in this list originate from one sample, sequenced in a study of T cells in Graves' hyperthyroidism and ophthalmopathy. RNA transcripts provided the source from which TCR beta CDR3 regions were amplified. First-round RT-PCR with HTBI primers amplified the TCR CDR3 region. A single record per CDR3 protein comes from TCRdb applying MiXCR to the multiplex PCR reads. The table lists around 760,000 distinct CDR3 sequences, roughly a third of them singletons. What was sequenced was blood. The receptor source for this set is a woman aged 35 to 49 with Graves' hyperthyroidism.

The V and J genes are TRBV5-4 and TRBJ2-7, with 10 positions matching TRBD2. CDR3 length: 15 residues. J lost 9 bases, V lost 4 bases, and 13 bases had no gene match. CDR1 SGHNT and CDR2 YYREEE come from the germline V gene (reference sequence). CDR3 in amino acids: CASSLRVGSGGMQYF. CDR3 DNA sequence: TGTGCCAGCAGCCTTCGGGTCGGTAGCGGGGGGATGCAGTACTTC.

This sequence joins TRBV19 and TRBJ2-7; D is uncertain. The V gene lost 0 bases and the J gene lost 0 bases, with 15 bases spanning the gap. The CDR3 extends over 17 amino acids. Per the germline V gene, CDR1 is LNHDA and CDR2 is SQIVND (reference sequence). The CDR3 DNA follows: TGTGCCAGTAGTATAGATCGGCGGACCCCCCCCTCCTACGAGCAGTACTTC. As protein: CASSIDRRTPPSYEQYF.

The CDR3 sequence is CASRGGSQPQHF. The CDR3 DNA follows: TGTGCCAGCAGGGGGGGAAGTCAGCCCCAGCATTTT. The chain is built from TRBV27 and TRBJ1-5, with D possibly being TRBD1 (5 bases). Germline V gives CDR1 MNHEY, CDR2 SMNVEV (reference sequence). V gave up 6 bases and J gave up 6 bases, with 9 bases separating them. The CDR3 length is 12 residues.

The chain recombines TRBV20-1 with TRBJ1-1; D is ambiguous. This CDR3 has 13 amino acids. V was shortened by 6 bases and J by 6 bases, with 17 bases between the two germline ends. CDR1 and CDR2 from the germline V gene are DFQATT and SNEGSKA (reference sequence). CDR3 in DNA: TGCAGTGCCGCCTTCGCGACAATTGCTGAAGCTTTCTTT. Protein sequence: CSAAFATIAEAFF.

V usage is TRBV5-6 and J usage is TRBJ2-5, with 8 nucleotides matching TRBD2. V trimming: 4 bases; J trimming: 5 bases; junction bases outside the gene matches: 19. This CDR3 region has 18 residues. Germline V CDR1 and CDR2: SGHDT, YYEEEE. The CDR3 coding sequence is TGTGCCAGCAGCGGAAATCGGGGGGGGACGGTCACCGGGGAGACCCAGTACTTC. Translation gives CASSGNRGGTVTGETQYF.

Turning to this clonotype: A read error may be the cause here, since a much bigger clone is one base away. The chain links TRBV6-5 to TRBJ1-6; no reliable D call. The CDR3 is made up of 11 amino acids. In germline, CDR1 is MNHEY, CDR2 SVGAGI. CDR3 amino acids: CAISYSTPLHF. As DNA, the CDR3 is TGTGCCATCAGTTACTCGACACCCCTCCACTTT.

This clonotype has at least ten counts. CDR3 residues: CASSFQRGHYEQYF. The CDR3 nucleotides are TGTGCCAGCAGCTTCCAGAGGGGACACTACGAGCAGTACTTC. The chain joins TRBV11-1 to TRBJ2-7; a possible D gene is TRBD1 (6 bases). V lost 3 bases and J lost 3, with 12 bases in between. The CDR3 sequence is 14 residues long. Germline-derived CDR1 and CDR2 are SGHAT and FQDESV (reference sequence). The complete variable domain, with remaining parts taken from reference TRBV11-1 and TRBJ2-7, reads EAEVAQSPRYKITEKSQAVAFWCDPISGHATLYWYRQILGQGPELLVQFQDESVVDDSQLPKDRFSAERLKGVDSTLKIQPAELGDSAMYLCASSFQRGHYEQYFGPGTRLTVT.

This clonotype showed up just a few times. This rearrangement joins TRBV5-1 to TRBJ1-2, with TRBD1 identical over 7 bases. V was pared by 0 bases and J by 5 bases, with 7 bases of the junction left unmatched. The CDR3 totals 15 residues. The V gene's germline CDR1 is SGHRS and CDR2 YFSETQ. The CDR3: CASSLAPGQLYGYTF. CDR3 DNA sequence: TGCGCCAGCAGCTTGGCACCGGGACAGCTTTATGGCTACACCTTC. Full variable domain (rest looked up from reference TRBV5-1 and TRBJ1-2): KAGVTQTPRYLIKTRGQQVTLSCSPISGHRSVSWYQQTPGQGLQFLFEYFSETQRNKGNFPGRFSGRQFSNSRSEMNVSTLELGDSALYLCASSLAPGQLYGYTFGSGTRLTVV.

This chain connects TRBV20-1 to TRBJ2-5; perhaps TRBD2 as D (6 bases). Trimming took 0 bases from V and 3 from J, leaving 14 bases between them. Germline CDR1 and CDR2: DFQATT and SNEGSKA (reference sequence). This CDR3 contains 15 residues. The CDR3 is CSARDRVAGKETQYF. The CDR3, as DNA: TGCAGTGCTAGAGATCGGGTTGCGGGGAAAGAGACCCAGTACTTC.

In this sample, this clonotype turned up many times. The genes are TRBV20-1 and TRBJ1-2; D might be TRBD1 (6 bases). Trimming took 5 bases from V and 4 from J, leaving 17 bases between them. The CDR3 has 14 amino acids. Germline loops: CDR1 DFQATT, CDR2 SNEGSKA (reference sequence). CDR3 sequence reads: CSARTVLLGYGYTF. The CDR3 bases are TGCAGTGCTCGGACAGTACTCCTAGGCTATGGCTACACCTTC.